This T cell receptor (beta chain) was recovered during a study of vaccination effects on CD4 cells after COVID-19. This clone was picked up a small number of times. Antigen: not known. The study, taken as a whole, reports: Clones that were induced by infection or by vaccine showed marked contraction late after vaccination.

Assay used: immunoSEQ multiplex PCR; TCRdb lists only in-frame clones, some missing. The data show tens of thousands of clones, with more than 70% seen just once and roughly 2% held by the top ten. Culturing for around ten days preceded CD4+ T cell isolation. Germline values: CDR1 SNHLY, CDR2 FYNNEI. Trimming removed 5 bases at V and 8 bases at J, with 12 bases between. This CDR3 spans 12 amino acids. The sequence derives from a human donor who received a COVID-19 vaccine. This specimen consisted of CD4+ T cells from PBMCs cultured without peptide, obtained before COVID-19 vaccination. V and J are TRBV2 and TRBJ1-2; possibly TRBD1 for D (5 bases). DNA for the CDR3: TGTGCCAGCAGTAGACAGACCGGGGGCTACACCTTC. Protein sequence: CASSRQTGGYTF. The full variable domain, rest sourced from reference TRBV2 and TRBJ1-2, is EPEVTQTPSHQVTQMGQEVILRCVPISNHLYFYWYRQILGQKVEFLVSFYNNEISEKSEIFDDQFSVERPDGSNFTLKIRSTKLEDSAMYFCASSRQTGGYTFGSGTRLTVV.